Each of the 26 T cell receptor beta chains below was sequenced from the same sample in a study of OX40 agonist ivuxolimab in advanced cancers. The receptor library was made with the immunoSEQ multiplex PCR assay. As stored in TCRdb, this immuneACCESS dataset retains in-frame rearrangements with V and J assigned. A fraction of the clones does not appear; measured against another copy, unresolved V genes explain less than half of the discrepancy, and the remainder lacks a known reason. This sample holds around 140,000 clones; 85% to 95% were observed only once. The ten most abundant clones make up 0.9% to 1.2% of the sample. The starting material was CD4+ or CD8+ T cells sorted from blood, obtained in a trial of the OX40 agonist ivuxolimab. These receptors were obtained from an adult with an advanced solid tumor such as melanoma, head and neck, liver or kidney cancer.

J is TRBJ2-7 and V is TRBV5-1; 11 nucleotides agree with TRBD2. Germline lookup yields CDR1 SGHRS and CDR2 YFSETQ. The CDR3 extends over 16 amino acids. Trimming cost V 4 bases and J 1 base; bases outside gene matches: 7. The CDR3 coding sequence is TGCGCCAGCAGCACGAGGACTAGCGGGCCGTCCTACGAGCAGTACTTC. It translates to CASSTRTSGPSYEQYF.

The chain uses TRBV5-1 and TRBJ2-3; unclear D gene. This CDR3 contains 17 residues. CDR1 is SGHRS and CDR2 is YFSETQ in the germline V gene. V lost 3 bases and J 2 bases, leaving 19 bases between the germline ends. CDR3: CASSSIQDVTFTDTQYF. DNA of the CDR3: TGCGCCAGCAGCTCTATACAAGATGTAACGTTCACAGATACGCAGTATTTT. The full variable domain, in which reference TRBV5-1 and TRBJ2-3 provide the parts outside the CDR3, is KAGVTQTPRYLIKTRGQQVTLSCSPISGHRSVSWYQQTPGQGLQFLFEYFSETQRNKGNFPGRFSGRQFSNSRSEMNVSTLELGDSALYLCASSSIQDVTFTDTQYFGPGTRLTVL.

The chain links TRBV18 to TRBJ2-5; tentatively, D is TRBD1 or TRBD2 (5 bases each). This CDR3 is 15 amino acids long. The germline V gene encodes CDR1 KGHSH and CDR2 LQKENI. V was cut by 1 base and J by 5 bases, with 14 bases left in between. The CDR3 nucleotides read TGTGCCAGCTCACCACTTCTCGGCAGGGAGGAGACCCAGTACTTC. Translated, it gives CASSPLLGREETQYF.

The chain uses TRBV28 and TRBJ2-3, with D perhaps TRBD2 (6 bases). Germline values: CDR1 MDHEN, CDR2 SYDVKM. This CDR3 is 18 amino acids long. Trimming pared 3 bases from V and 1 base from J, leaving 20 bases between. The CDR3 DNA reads TGTGCCAGCAGTTTCCCCTCTGGGGTGGGAGGACGCACAGATACGCAGTATTTT. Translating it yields CASSFPSGVGGRTDTQYF.

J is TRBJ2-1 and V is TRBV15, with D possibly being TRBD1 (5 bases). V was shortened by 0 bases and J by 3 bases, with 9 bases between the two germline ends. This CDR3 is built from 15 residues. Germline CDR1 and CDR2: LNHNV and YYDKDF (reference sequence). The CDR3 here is CATSRDSGNYNEQFF. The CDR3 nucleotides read TGTGCCACCAGCAGAGATTCAGGGAACTACAATGAGCAGTTCTTC.

This CDR3 is CASGRGTAWDTQYF. The CDR3 DNA follows: TGTGCCAGCGGTCGGGGAACGGCTTGGGATACGCAGTATTTT. The chain combines TRBV25-1 with TRBJ2-3; D may be TRBD2 (5 bases). Germline V gene lookup returns CDR1 MGHDK and CDR2 SYGVNS. The CDR3 totals 14 residues. V was shortened by 8 bases and J by 6 bases, with 18 bases between the two germline ends.

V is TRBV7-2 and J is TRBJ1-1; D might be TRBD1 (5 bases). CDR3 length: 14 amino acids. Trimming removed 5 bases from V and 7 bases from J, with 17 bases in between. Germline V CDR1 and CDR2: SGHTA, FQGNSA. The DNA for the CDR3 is TGTGCCAGCAGCCTTGCAAGGGGTGCCAGTGAAGCTTTCTTT. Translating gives CASSLARGASEAFF.

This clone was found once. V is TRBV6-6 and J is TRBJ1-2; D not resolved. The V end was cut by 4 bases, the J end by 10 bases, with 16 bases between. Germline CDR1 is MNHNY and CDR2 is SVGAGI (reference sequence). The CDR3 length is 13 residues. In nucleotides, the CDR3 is TGTGCCAGCAGTTCGGACCTGGACCAGGTCTACACCTTC. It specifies CASSSDLDQVYTF.

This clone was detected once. In DNA form, the CDR3 reads TGTGCCAGCAGCCCTCGGACAGGGCGCCTCTCCTACGAGCAGTACTTC. This codes for CASSPRTGRLSYEQYF. The rearrangement joins TRBV21-1 to TRBJ2-7; the table gives TRBD1 as D, unverified against the DNA. TRBV21-1 is a pseudogene segment. The CDR3 totals 16 residues.

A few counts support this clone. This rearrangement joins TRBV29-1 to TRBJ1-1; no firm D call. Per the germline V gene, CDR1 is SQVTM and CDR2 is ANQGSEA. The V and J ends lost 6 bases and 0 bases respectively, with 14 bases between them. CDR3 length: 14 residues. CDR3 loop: CSVTKTLMNTEAFF. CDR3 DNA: TGCAGCGTGACGAAGACACTCATGAACACTGAAGCTTTCTTT.

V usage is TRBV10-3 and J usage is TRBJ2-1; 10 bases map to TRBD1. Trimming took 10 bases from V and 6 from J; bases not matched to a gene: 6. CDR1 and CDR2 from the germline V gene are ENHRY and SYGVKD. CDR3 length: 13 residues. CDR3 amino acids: CANSGTGVNEQFF. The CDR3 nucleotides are TGTGCCAACTCCGGGACAGGGGTCAATGAGCAGTTCTTC.

CDR3 amino acids: CASSLAGSPSGYTF. The CDR3 DNA follows: TGCGCCAGCAGCTTGGCCGGGTCCCCTAGCGGCTACACCTTC. The chain carries TRBV5-1 and TRBJ1-2; D is unclear. Trimming stripped 0 bases from V and 8 bases from J, with 14 bases between. Germline V gene lookup returns CDR1 SGHRS and CDR2 YFSETQ. The CDR3 loop spans 14 amino acids.

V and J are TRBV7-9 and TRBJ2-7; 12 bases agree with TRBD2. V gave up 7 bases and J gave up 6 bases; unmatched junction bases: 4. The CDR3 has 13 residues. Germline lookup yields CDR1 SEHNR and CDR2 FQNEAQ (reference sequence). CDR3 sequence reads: CASTLLAGGEQYF. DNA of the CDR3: TGTGCCAGCACCCTACTAGCGGGGGGCGAGCAGTACTTC.

The CDR3 sequence is CASSLHSNQPQHF. In nucleotides, the CDR3 is TGTGCCAGCTCGCTCCATAGCAATCAGCCCCAGCATTTT. The genes are TRBV18 and TRBJ1-5; D ambiguous. The CDR3 runs 13 residues. Germline V gives CDR1 KGHSH, CDR2 LQKENI. The ends were cut back, 6 bases at V and 0 bases at J, with 6 bases in the middle.

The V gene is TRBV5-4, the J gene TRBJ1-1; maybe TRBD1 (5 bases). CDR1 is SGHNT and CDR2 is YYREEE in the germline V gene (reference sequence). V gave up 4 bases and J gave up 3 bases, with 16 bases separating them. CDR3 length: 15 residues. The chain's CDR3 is CASSAGTAGDTEAFF. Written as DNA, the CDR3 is TGTGCCAGCAGCGCAGGGACGGCTGGGGACACTGAAGCTTTCTTT.

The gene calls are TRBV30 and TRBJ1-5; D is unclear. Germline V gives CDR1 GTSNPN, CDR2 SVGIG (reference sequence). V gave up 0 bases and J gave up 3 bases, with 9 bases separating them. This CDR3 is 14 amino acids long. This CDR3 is CAWSVLGFNQPQHF. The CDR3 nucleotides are TGTGCCTGGAGTGTACTTGGGTTCAATCAGCCCCAGCATTTT.

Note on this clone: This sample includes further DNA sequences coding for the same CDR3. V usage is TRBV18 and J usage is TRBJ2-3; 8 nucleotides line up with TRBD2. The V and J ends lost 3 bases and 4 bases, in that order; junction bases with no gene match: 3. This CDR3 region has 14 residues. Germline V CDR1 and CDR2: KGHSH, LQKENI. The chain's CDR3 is CASSPGLAPDTQYF. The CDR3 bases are TGTGCCAGCTCACCCGGACTAGCCCCAGATACGCAGTATTTT.

CDR3 sequence (DNA): TGCGCCAGCAGCCACCCCAGGACTAGCGGGGAAGAGACCCAGTACTTC. It specifies CASSHPRTSGEETQYF. The V and J genes are TRBV4-1 and TRBJ2-5; 12 bases map to TRBD2. The CDR3 totals 16 residues. Germline V gene data show CDR1 as MGHRA and CDR2 as YSYEKL. After removal of 3 bases from V and 3 bases from J, the junction contained 5 bases not matched to a gene.

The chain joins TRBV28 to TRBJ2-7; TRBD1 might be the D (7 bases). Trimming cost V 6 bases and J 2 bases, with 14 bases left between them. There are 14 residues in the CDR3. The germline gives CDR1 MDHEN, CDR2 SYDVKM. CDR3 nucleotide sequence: TGTGCCAGCAGAAGACGCGGGACAGCCTACGAGCAGTACTTC. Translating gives CASRRRGTAYEQYF.

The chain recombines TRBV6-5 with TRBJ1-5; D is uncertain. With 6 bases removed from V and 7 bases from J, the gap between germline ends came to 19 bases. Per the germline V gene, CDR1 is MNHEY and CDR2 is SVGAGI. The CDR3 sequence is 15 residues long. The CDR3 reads CASSLQEVSQQPQHF. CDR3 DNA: TGTGCCAGCAGCCTTCAGGAGGTAAGCCAACAGCCCCAGCATTTT.

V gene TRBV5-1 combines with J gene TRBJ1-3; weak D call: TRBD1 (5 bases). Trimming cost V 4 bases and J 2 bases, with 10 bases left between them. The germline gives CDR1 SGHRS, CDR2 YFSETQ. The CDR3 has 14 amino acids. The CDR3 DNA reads TGCGCCAGCAGCACCGACAGTGCTGGAAACACCATATATTTT. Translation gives CASSTDSAGNTIYF.

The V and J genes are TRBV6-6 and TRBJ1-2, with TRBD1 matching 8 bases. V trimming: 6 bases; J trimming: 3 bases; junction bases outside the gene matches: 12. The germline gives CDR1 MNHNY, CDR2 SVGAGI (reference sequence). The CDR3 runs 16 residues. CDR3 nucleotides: TGTGCCAGCAGACCTCCCATGGACAGGGACGACTATGGCTACACCTTC. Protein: CASRPPMDRDDYGYTF.

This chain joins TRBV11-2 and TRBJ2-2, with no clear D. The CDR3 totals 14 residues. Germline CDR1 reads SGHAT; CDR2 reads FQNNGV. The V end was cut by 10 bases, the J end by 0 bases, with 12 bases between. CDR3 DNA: TGTGCCACCCGAGGACCAACGAACACCGGGGAGCTGTTTTTT. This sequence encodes CATRGPTNTGELFF.

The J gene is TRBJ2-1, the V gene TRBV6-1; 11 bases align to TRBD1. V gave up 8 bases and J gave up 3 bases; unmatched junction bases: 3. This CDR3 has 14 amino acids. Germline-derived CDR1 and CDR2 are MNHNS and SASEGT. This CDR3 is CASGTGGVYNEQFF. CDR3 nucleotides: TGTGCCAGCGGGACAGGGGGAGTCTACAATGAGCAGTTCTTC.

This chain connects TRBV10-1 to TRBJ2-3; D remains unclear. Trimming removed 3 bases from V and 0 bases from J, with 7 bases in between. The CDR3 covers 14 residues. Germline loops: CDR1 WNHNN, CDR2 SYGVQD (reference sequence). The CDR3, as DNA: TGCGCCAGCAGTGACCCTTTTAGCACAGATACGCAGTATTTT. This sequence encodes CASSDPFSTDTQYF.

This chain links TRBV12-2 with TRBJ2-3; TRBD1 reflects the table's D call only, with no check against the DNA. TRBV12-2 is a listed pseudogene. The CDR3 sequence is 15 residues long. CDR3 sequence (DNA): TGTGCAAGTCGCAAACAGGGGGCAATGACAGATACGCAGTATTTT. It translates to CASRKQGAMTDTQYF.